This T cell receptor beta chain was captured in a study of blood T cell repertoires in COVID-19. Study-wide context: Samples taken during acute and convalescent COVID-19 were collected in the United States, Italy and Spain. T cells, B-cell-depleted T cells, or PBMCs provided the cDNA or gDNA that served as material.

Losses at the gene ends were 4 bases for V and 5 bases for J; bases not matched to a gene: 6. Germline lookup yields CDR1 SGHVS and CDR2 FQNEAQ. This CDR3 has 15 amino acids. Original handling: Amplifying reference gene primers gave estimates of nucleated cell counts. The table came from immunoSEQ multiplex PCR; TCRdb's copy has only in-frame clones and leaves some out. That table is the source of V, J and clone size, and D and trimming were worked out from the DNA. Seen here are fewer than 250,000 clones, 65% to 80% observed once, and the top ten hold around 11%. The chain joins TRBV7-8 to TRBJ2-3; 10 positions match TRBD2. What was sequenced was peripheral blood. This clonotype was sampled from a woman between 45 and 65 years old with acute or convalescent COVID-19. Written as DNA, the CDR3 is TGTGCCAGCAGCTCAGCGGGGGGGCCTGGAGATACGCAGTATTTT. This translates into CASSSAGGPGDTQYF.